The 5 T cell receptor beta chains presented below share a single source sample, sequenced in a study of blood T cells in healthy people across ages. It was with a sample-barcoded 5' primer and a J-beta primer mix that a second PCR of roughly 7 to 12 cycles was run. TCRdb independently ran MiXCR on the 5' RACE reads; one entry per CDR3 protein. The sample contains about 640,000 distinct CDR3 sequences, about 30% of which appear only once. Sequencing used blood. Receptors originate from a woman of 80 years or more in good health.

This clonotype was recorded at least ten times. This chain uses TRBV2 with TRBJ1-4; D unresolved. The germline CDR1 and CDR2 sequences are SNHLY and FYNNEI. The CDR3 contains 15 residues. V was pared by 1 base and J by 8 bases, with 14 bases between. In DNA form, the CDR3 reads TGTGCCAGCAGTGAAGGTGGCCCGCTTAGCGAAAAACTGTTTTTT. Amino acids: CASSEGGPLSEKLFF.

On this clonotype itself: A much larger clonotype is one base distant, so this may be a read error. The V call is TRBV6-6, the J call TRBJ2-4; tentatively, D is TRBD1 or TRBD2 (6 bases each). Germline V gene data show CDR1 as MNHNY and CDR2 as SVGAGI (reference sequence). This CDR3 spans 12 amino acids. V was trimmed by 2 bases and J by 13 bases, leaving 12 bases between them. The DNA for the CDR3 is TGTGCCAGCAGTTACCCGGGGGCTGAGCAGTACTTC. Encoded protein: CASSYPGAEQYF.

This chain links TRBV28 with TRBJ2-7; 8 bases align to TRBD1. The CDR3 has 15 residues. CDR1 MDHEN and CDR2 SYDVKM come from the germline V gene. V shed 2 bases, J shed 5 bases, and the junction held 8 bases outside the gene matches. DNA for the CDR3: TGTGCCAGCAGTTTAGGAGGGACAGGCCTAAACGAGCAGTACTTC. Its protein is CASSLGGTGLNEQYF.

Many counts were recorded for this clonotype. This sequence joins TRBV7-2 and TRBJ2-1; the match to TRBD1 covers 7 bases. The CDR3 sequence is 15 residues long. Germline CDR1 and CDR2: SGHTA and FQGNSA. Trimming cost V 4 bases and J 6 bases; bases outside gene matches: 9. The chain's CDR3 is CASSSSGQTSNEQFF. The CDR3 DNA reads TGTGCCAGCAGCTCGTCGGGACAGACTTCCAATGAGCAGTTCTTC.

The chain links TRBV6-1 to TRBJ2-7, with no clear D. The CDR3 is made up of 15 amino acids. V was pared by 2 bases and J by 7 bases, with 18 bases between. Germline V CDR1 and CDR2: MNHNS, SASEGT. The CDR3 DNA sequence: TGTGCCAGCAGTGAAATCTACGACTCCTACAATGAGCAGTACTTC. Translated, it gives CASSEIYDSYNEQYF.